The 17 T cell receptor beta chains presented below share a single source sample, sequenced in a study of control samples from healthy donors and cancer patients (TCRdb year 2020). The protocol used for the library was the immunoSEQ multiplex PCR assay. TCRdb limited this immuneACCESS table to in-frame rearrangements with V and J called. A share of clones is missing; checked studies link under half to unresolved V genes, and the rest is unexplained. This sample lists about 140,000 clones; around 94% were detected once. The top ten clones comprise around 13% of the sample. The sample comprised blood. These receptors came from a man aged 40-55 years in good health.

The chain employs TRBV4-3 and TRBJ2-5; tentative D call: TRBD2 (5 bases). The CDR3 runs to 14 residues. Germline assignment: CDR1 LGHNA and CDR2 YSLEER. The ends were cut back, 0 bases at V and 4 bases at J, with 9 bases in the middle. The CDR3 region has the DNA TGCGCCAGCAGCCAAGATCGGGGTGGAGAGACCCAGTACTTC. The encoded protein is CASSQDRGGETQYF.

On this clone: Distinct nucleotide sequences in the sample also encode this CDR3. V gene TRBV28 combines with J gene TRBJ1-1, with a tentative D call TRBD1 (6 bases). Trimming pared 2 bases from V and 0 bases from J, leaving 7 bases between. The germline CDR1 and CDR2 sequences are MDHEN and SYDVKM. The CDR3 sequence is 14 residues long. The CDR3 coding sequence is TGTGCCAGCAGTTTAGGACAGTTGAACACTGAAGCTTTCTTT. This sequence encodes CASSLGQLNTEAFF.

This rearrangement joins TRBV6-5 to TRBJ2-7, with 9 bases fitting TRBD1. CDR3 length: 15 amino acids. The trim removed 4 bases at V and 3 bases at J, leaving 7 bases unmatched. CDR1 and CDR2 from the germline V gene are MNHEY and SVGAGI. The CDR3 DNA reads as TGTGCCAGCAGTTCCCGGACAGGGGAAAACTACGAGCAGTACTTC. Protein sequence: CASSSRTGENYEQYF.

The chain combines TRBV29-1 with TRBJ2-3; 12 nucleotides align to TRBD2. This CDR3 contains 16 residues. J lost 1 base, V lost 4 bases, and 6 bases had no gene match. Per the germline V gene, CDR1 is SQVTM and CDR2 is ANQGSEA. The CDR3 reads CSVASGRALGTDTQYF. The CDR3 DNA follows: TGCAGCGTTGCTAGCGGGAGGGCCCTCGGCACAGATACGCAGTATTTT.

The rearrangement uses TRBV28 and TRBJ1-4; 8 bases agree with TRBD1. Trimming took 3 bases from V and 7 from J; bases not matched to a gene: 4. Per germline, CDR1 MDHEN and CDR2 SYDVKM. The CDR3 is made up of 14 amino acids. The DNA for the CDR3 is TGTGCCAGCAGTTTTCCGGACAGGGCTGAAAAACTGTTTTTT. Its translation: CASSFPDRAEKLFF.

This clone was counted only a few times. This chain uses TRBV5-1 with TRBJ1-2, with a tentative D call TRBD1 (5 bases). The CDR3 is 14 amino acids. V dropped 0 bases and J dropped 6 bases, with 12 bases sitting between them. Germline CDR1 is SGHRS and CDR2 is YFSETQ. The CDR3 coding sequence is TGCGCCAGCAGCTTGGGGGGCAGGGCGGATGGCTACACCTTC. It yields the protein CASSLGGRADGYTF.

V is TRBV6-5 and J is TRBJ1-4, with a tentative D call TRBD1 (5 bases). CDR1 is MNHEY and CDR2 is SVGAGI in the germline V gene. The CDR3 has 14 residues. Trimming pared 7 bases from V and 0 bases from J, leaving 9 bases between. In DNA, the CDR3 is TGTGCCAGCAAAGGGGTTGCAACTAATGAAAAACTGTTTTTT. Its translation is CASKGVATNEKLFF.

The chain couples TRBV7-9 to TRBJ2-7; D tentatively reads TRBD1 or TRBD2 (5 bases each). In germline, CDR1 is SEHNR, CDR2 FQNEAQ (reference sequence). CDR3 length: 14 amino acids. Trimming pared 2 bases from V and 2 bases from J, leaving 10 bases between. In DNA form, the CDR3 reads TGTGCCAGCAGCTTAATTCAGGGACCCTACGAGCAGTACTTC. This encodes CASSLIQGPYEQYF. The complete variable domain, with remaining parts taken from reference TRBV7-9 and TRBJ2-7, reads DTGVSQNPRHKITKRGQNVTFRCDPISEHNRLYWYRQTLGQGPEFLTYFQNEAQLEKSRLLSDRFSAERPKGSFSTLEIQRTEQGDSAMYLCASSLIQGPYEQYFGPGTRLTVT.

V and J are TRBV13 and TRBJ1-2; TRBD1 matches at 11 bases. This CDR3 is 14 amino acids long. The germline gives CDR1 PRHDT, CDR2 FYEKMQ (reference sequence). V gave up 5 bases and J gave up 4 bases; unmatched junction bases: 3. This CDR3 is CASSRTGGTYGYTF. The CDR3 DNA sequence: TGTGCCAGCAGCCGGACAGGGGGCACCTATGGCTACACCTTC.

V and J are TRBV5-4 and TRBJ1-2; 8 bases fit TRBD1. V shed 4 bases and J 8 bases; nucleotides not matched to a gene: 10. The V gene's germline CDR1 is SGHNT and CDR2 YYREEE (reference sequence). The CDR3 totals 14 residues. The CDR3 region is CASSANQGASGYTF. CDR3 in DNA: TGTGCCAGCAGCGCGAACCAGGGGGCTAGCGGCTACACCTTC.

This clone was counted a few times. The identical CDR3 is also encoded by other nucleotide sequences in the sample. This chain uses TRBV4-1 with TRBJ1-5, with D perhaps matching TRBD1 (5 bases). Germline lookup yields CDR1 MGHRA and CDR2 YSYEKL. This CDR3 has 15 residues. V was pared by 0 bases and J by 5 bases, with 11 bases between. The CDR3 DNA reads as TGCGCCAGCAGCCAAGAGGTGACGGGGGATCAGCCCCAGCATTTT. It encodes CASSQEVTGDQPQHF.

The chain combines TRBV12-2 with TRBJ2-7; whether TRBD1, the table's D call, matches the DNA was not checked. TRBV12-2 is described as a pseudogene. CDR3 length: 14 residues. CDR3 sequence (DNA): TGTGCAAGTCGCCATCCGGGACAAAGAGACGAGCAGTACTTC. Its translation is CASRHPGQRDEQYF.

CDR3 in DNA: TGCGCCAGCAGTGAGTCCCATTTCTACGAGCAGTACTTC. It yields the protein CASSESHFYEQYF. The chain links TRBV10-2 to TRBJ2-7; D call uncertain. The V end lost 0 bases, the J end lost 3 bases, and 6 bases lay between the germline ends. CDR3 length: 13 residues. Germline CDR1 reads WSHSY; CDR2 reads SAAADI.

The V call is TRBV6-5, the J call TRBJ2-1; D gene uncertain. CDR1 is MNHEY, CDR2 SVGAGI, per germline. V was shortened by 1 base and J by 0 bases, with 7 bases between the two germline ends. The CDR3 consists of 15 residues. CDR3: CASSYFPSSYNEQFF. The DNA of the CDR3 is TGTGCCAGCAGTTACTTTCCCAGCTCCTACAATGAGCAGTTCTTC.

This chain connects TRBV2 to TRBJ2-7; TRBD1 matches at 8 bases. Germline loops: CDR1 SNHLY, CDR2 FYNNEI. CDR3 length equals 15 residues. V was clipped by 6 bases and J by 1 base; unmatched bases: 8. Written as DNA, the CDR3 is TGTGCCAGCAGCCCCACAGGGGGACGGTCCTACGAGCAGTACTTC. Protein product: CASSPTGGRSYEQYF.

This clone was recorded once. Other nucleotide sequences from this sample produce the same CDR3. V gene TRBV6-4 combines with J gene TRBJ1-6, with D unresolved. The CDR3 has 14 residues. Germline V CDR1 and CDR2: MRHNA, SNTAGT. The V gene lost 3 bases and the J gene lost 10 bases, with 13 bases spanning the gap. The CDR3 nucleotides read TGTGCCAGCAGTGATAGGGCGGGGAACTCACCCCTCCACTTT. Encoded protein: CASSDRAGNSPLHF.

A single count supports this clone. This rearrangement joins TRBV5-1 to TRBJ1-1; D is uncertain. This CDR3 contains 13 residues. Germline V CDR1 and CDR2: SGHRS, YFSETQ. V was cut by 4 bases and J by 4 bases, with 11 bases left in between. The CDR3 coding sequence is TGCGCCAGCAGCCAACAAGAGGGCACTGAAGCTTTCTTT. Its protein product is CASSQQEGTEAFF.